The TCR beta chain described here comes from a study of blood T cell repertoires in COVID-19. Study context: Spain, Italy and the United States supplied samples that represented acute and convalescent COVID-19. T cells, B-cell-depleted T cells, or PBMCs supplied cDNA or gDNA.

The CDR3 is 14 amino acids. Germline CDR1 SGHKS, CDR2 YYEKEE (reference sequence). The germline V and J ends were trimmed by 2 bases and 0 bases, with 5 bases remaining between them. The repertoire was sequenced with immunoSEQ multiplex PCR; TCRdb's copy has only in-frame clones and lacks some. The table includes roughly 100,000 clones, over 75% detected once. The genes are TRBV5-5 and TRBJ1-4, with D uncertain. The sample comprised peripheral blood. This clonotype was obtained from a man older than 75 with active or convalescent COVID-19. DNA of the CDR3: TGTGCCAGCAGCTTCCGTGCAACTAATGAAAAACTGTTTTTT. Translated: CASSFRATNEKLFF.